Below, 2 T cell receptor beta chains from the same sample are listed, as sequenced in a study of shared clonotypes between healthy human individuals. CD45RO-negative CD8 cells positively selected for CCR7 made up the naive population, which excluded terminally differentiated effector memory CD45RA+ cells. Repertoires were generated with immunoSEQ multiplex PCR, while TCRdb's copy carries only in-frame clones and drops some. Of about 600,000 clones in the sample, over 95% were seen once. Sequencing was carried out using naive CD8+ T cells sorted from blood. The receptors were sampled from a woman younger than 45 in good health.

This clone has just a few counts. The chain has TRBV28 and TRBJ2-1; D gene ambiguous. The CDR3 loop spans 17 amino acids. V was trimmed by 4 bases and J by 0 bases, leaving 16 bases between them. Germline CDR1 is MDHEN and CDR2 is SYDVKM. The CDR3 region is CASSSYAADLSYNEQFF. CDR3 coding DNA: TGTGCCAGCAGTTCGTACGCGGCGGACCTCTCCTACAATGAGCAGTTCTTC.

V and J are TRBV7-9 and TRBJ1-1; D remains unclear. Germline CDR1 is SEHNR and CDR2 is FQNEAQ (reference sequence). V was clipped by 5 bases and J by 5 bases, with 9 bases between them. This CDR3 is built from 12 residues. The CDR3 bases are TGTGCCAGCAGCGTGACGGGTACTGAAGCTTTCTTT. It yields the protein CASSVTGTEAFF.